Sequencing of this T cell receptor (beta chain) was carried out in a study of shared clonotypes between healthy human individuals. A word on this clone: The antigen is not known.

Generated by immunoSEQ multiplex PCR, the TCRdb table keeps only in-frame clones and is missing some. The sample yields more than 2 million clones, about 94% seen once. The length of the CDR3 is 14 residues. V was shortened by 6 bases and J by 0 bases, with 15 bases between the two germline ends. From germline, CDR1 is SQVTM and CDR2 ANQGSEA. Study findings and constraints: Sampling covered blood only; tissue repertoires likely differ.

This TCR was recovered from a man younger than 30 in good health. The sequenced sample was naive CD4+ T cells sorted from blood. The sample's subset: CD45RA+ positively selected. The chain joins TRBV29-1 to TRBJ2-7; D possibly corresponds to TRBD2 (6 bases). For the CDR3, the DNA is TGCAGCGTACTCCCGGGACTGAACTCCTACGAGCAGTACTTC. Translation: CSVLPGLNSYEQYF.